The 24 T cell receptor beta chains below were found in one sample sequenced in a study of blood T cells in healthy people across ages. A second 7 to 11 cycle PCR used barcoded and J-beta primers. TCRdb ran MiXCR on the 5' RACE reads and lists one entry per CDR3 protein. The sample has approximately 490,000 distinct CDR3 sequences; 24% are singletons. These data also formed part of another study, on T cells of mothers and their children.

The sample taken for sequencing was blood. The receptors here all came from a boy aged 5-17 years in good health.

This clonotype was seen a few times. The chain is built from TRBV6-1 and TRBJ2-3; D unresolved. The V gene lost 7 bases and the J gene lost 3 bases, with 14 bases spanning the gap. CDR3 length: 14 residues. The germline gives CDR1 MNHNS, CDR2 SASEGT. The CDR3 DNA reads as TGTGCCAGCAATTATGGGCCGGAGACAGATACGCAGTATTTT. This translates into CASNYGPETDTQYF.

The chain combines TRBV10-3 with TRBJ2-7; D gene uncertain. Germline V lookup: CDR1 ENHRY, CDR2 SYGVKD. Trimming took 6 bases from V and 0 from J, leaving 9 bases between them. The length of the CDR3 is 13 residues. The CDR3 nucleotides read TGTGCCATCAGGGGTCAAAGCTCCTACGAGCAGTACTTC. Translated, it gives CAIRGQSSYEQYF.

This chain joins TRBV28 and TRBJ1-2; possible D gene TRBD1, 5 bases. CDR3 size: 15 residues. Germline CDR1 and CDR2: MDHEN and SYDVKM. Trimming shortened V by 6 bases and J by 5 bases, and 19 bases separated the two germline ends. The CDR3 coding sequence is TGTGCCAGCAGCCCAAGAGGTCGGGGACCATATGGCTACACCTTC. This codes for CASSPRGRGPYGYTF.

This clonotype was detected only once. V gene TRBV29-1 combines with J gene TRBJ2-1, with 10 bases fitting TRBD1. Trimming removed 4 bases from V and 9 bases from J; junction bases left unmatched: 15. The CDR3 spans 16 residues. Germline V gene lookup returns CDR1 SQVTM and CDR2 ANQGSEA. The DNA of the CDR3 is TGCAGCGTTGTTGAGGCATGGGACAGGGGTCGAACTGAGCAGTTCTTC. It yields the protein CSVVEAWDRGRTEQFF.

The V gene is TRBV20-1, the J gene TRBJ2-7; D unclear. This CDR3 spans 12 amino acids. Trimming removed 3 bases from V and 2 bases from J, with 8 bases in between. The germline V gene encodes CDR1 DFQATT and CDR2 SNEGSKA (reference sequence). CDR3 sequence (DNA): TGCAGTGCTAGCCCTCGTACCTACGAGCAGTACTTC. Encoded protein: CSASPRTYEQYF.

The chain uses TRBV20-1 and TRBJ2-4, with 12 bases that match TRBD2. CDR1 DFQATT and CDR2 SNEGSKA come from the germline V gene (reference sequence). This CDR3 is 21 amino acids long. V trimming: 0 bases; J trimming: 3 bases; junction bases outside the gene matches: 18. The CDR3 loop is CSARDWSDGLAGPLGKNIQYF. The DNA of the CDR3 is TGCAGTGCTAGAGATTGGTCAGATGGACTAGCGGGGCCTTTAGGCAAAAACATTCAGTACTTC.

The V call is TRBV7-9, the J call TRBJ1-2, with 7 bases fitting TRBD1. Germline CDR1 is SEHNR and CDR2 is FQNEAQ (reference sequence). The CDR3 runs 16 residues. The V and J ends lost 2 bases and 2 bases, in that order; junction bases with no gene match: 8. The CDR3 DNA is TGTGCCAGCAGCTTATTAGGGGGCCCTAGAAACTATGGCTACACCTTC. Its translation is CASSLLGGPRNYGYTF.

V is TRBV6-6 and J is TRBJ1-2, with D possibly TRBD1 on 6 matching bases. The germline V gene encodes CDR1 MNHNY and CDR2 SVGAGI (reference sequence). The CDR3 loop spans 11 amino acids. The V gene lost 2 bases and the J gene lost 8 bases, with 6 bases spanning the gap. As DNA, the CDR3 is TGTGCCAGCAGTTACGGACAGGGCTACACCTTC. It codes for CASSYGQGYTF.

Only a few counts were recorded for this clonotype. The chain links TRBV15 to TRBJ2-5, with TRBD1 matching 7 bases. J was trimmed by 5 bases and V by 0 bases; bases with no gene match: 6. The CDR3 totals 15 residues. CDR1 and CDR2 (germline): LNHNV, YYDKDF (reference sequence). The CDR3 loop is CATSRDRQGGETQYF. CDR3 coding DNA: TGTGCCACCAGCAGAGACCGACAGGGCGGGGAGACCCAGTACTTC.

This sequence joins TRBV9 and TRBJ2-3; no definite D call. This CDR3 contains 16 residues. Germline V gene sequence: CDR1 SGDLS, CDR2 YYNGEE. The V end lost 1 base, the J end lost 1 base, and 13 bases lay between the germline ends. The CDR3 reads CASSVMTAFGTDTQYF. DNA of the CDR3: TGTGCCAGCAGCGTAATGACCGCGTTCGGCACAGATACGCAGTATTTT. Drawing the rest from reference TRBV9 and TRBJ2-3, the complete variable domain is DSGVTQTPKHLITATGQRVTLRCSPRSGDLSVYWYQQSLDQGLQFLIQYYNGEERAKGNILERFSAQQFPDLHSELNLSSLELGDSALYFCASSVMTAFGTDTQYFGPGTRLTVL.

The V call is TRBV30, the J call TRBJ1-1; maybe TRBD1 (6 bases). From germline, CDR1 is GTSNPN and CDR2 SVGIG (reference sequence). The ends were cut back, 4 bases at V and 5 bases at J, with 14 bases in the middle. The CDR3 covers 13 residues. The CDR3 region has the DNA TGTGCCTGGACAGGGGACCTATGGACTGAAGCTTTCTTT. The encoded protein is CAWTGDLWTEAFF.

The chain has TRBV7-9 and TRBJ1-2; 7 nucleotides align to TRBD1. The CDR3 sequence is 15 residues long. Per the germline V gene, CDR1 is SEHNR and CDR2 is FQNEAQ (reference sequence). With V trimmed by 4 bases and J by 5 bases, 10 bases remained unmatched. CDR3 sequence: CASSSYRGAGYGYTF. The CDR3, as DNA: TGTGCCAGCAGCTCCTACAGGGGCGCGGGGTATGGCTACACCTTC.

A few counts support this clonotype. This chain links TRBV5-1 with TRBJ2-4; 7 bases fit TRBD2. V lost 0 bases, J lost 5 bases, and 2 bases stayed unmatched. The CDR3 runs 14 residues. Germline V gives CDR1 SGHRS, CDR2 YFSETQ. CDR3 in amino acids: CASSLDGGENIQYF. CDR3 coding DNA: TGCGCCAGCAGCTTGGATGGGGGGGAAAACATTCAGTACTTC. Full variable domain (missing parts from reference TRBV5-1 and TRBJ2-4): KAGVTQTPRYLIKTRGQQVTLSCSPISGHRSVSWYQQTPGQGLQFLFEYFSETQRNKGNFPGRFSGRQFSNSRSEMNVSTLELGDSALYLCASSLDGGENIQYFGAGTRLSVL.

The sample holds a few counts of this clonotype. The gene calls are TRBV5-1 and TRBJ2-5; 7 nucleotides agree with TRBD2. The CDR3 loop spans 15 amino acids. V was pared by 1 base and J by 0 bases, with 3 bases of the junction left unmatched. CDR1 is SGHRS, CDR2 YFSETQ, per germline. The CDR3 DNA follows: TGCGCCAGCAGCTTGAACCGGGGGGACCAAGAGACCCAGTACTTC. Amino acids: CASSLNRGDQETQYF.

The rearrangement joins TRBV7-2 to TRBJ1-2; the D gene is possibly TRBD1 (6 bases). The V end was cut by 5 bases, the J end by 8 bases, with 12 bases between. CDR3 size: 12 residues. Germline CDR1 is SGHTA and CDR2 is FQGNSA. This CDR3 reads CASSPDRNGYTF. The CDR3 DNA is TGTGCCAGCAGCCCGGACAGAAACGGCTACACCTTC.

The chain is built from TRBV19 and TRBJ2-1; 9 positions match TRBD2. V trimming: 5 bases; J trimming: 7 bases; junction bases outside the gene matches: 0. Germline loops: CDR1 LNHDA, CDR2 SQIVND (reference sequence). The CDR3 sequence is 12 residues long. DNA of the CDR3: TGTGCCAGTAGTGCGGGAGGGAATGAGCAGTTCTTC. The encoded protein is CASSAGGNEQFF.

The chain carries TRBV3-1 and TRBJ2-7, with a weak D call TRBD2 (6 bases). Germline CDR1 and CDR2: LGHDT and YNNKEL (reference sequence). There are 14 residues in the CDR3. Between the trimmed V and J ends, which lost 6 bases and 3 bases, there was a span of 15 bases. The CDR3 DNA sequence: TGTGCCAGCAGTCCTGGAGGGAACCACTACGAGCAGTACTTC. Its translation is CASSPGGNHYEQYF.

The chain recombines TRBV7-8 with TRBJ1-5; D is unresolved. The CDR3 extends over 14 amino acids. Germline V CDR1 and CDR2: SGHVS, FQNEAQ. Trimming removed 5 bases at V and 0 bases at J, with 8 bases between. The CDR3 spells CASSSTNSNQPQHF. The CDR3, as DNA: TGTGCCAGCAGCAGCACAAATAGCAATCAGCCCCAGCATTTT.

This clonotype was seen a few times. This chain links TRBV7-9 with TRBJ1-6, with 9 bases lining up with TRBD1. The V gene's germline CDR1 is SEHNR and CDR2 FQNEAQ (reference sequence). V was clipped by 6 bases and J by 5 bases; unmatched bases: 5. This CDR3 spans 15 amino acids. Here the CDR3 reads CASSHGTGNNSPLHF. CDR3 DNA: TGTGCCAGCAGTCATGGGACAGGGAATAATTCACCCCTCCACTTT.

The chain uses TRBV10-3 and TRBJ2-1; 7 nucleotides agree with TRBD2. There are 20 residues in the CDR3. CDR1 is ENHRY, CDR2 SYGVKD, per germline. Trimming removed 0 bases from V and 0 bases from J; junction bases left unmatched: 14. Here the CDR3 DNA reads TGTGCCATCAGTGAGTCCCCGGGACTACTACAAGCTCTCTCCTACAATGAGCAGTTCTTC. It encodes CAISESPGLLQALSYNEQFF.

The rearrangement uses TRBV12-3 or TRBV12-4 and TRBJ1-1, with a tentative D call TRBD1 (5 bases). This CDR3 comprises 12 residues. Trimming cost V 3 bases and J 8 bases, with 10 bases left between them. The CDR3 bases are TGTGCCAGCAGTTTTAGGGGATCCGAAGCTTTCTTT. The encoded protein is CASSFRGSEAFF.

This clonotype was found a few times. The V gene is TRBV12-3 or TRBV12-4, the J gene TRBJ2-5; D is ambiguous. Trimming left V 5 bases short and J 7 bases short, with 11 bases between. The CDR3 length is 12 residues. The chain's CDR3 is CASSPRPRTQYF. The CDR3 DNA sequence: TGTGCCAGCAGTCCACGCCCAAGGACCCAGTACTTC.

This clonotype has a handful of counts. The chain is built from TRBV27 and TRBJ1-2; D is ambiguous. This CDR3 contains 13 residues. The V gene lost 8 bases and the J gene lost 2 bases, with 12 bases spanning the gap. Germline V CDR1 and CDR2: MNHEY, SMNVEV (reference sequence). CDR3 region: CASALRGNYGYTF. In DNA, the CDR3 is TGTGCCAGCGCCCTAAGAGGGAACTATGGCTACACCTTC.

This clonotype was recorded a few times. The chain employs TRBV29-1 and TRBJ2-5, with D possibly TRBD2 on 5 matching bases. The J call may be incorrect, as the DNA end agrees better with TRBJ2-7. In germline, CDR1 is SQVTM, CDR2 ANQGSEA. This CDR3 is built from 14 residues. The CDR3 loop reads CSVEDSASFNEQYF. CDR3 coding DNA: TGCAGCGTTGAAGATAGCGCTAGCTTCAACGAGCAGTACTTC.